A single T cell receptor (beta chain) is shown here with its context. Sequencing used immunoSEQ multiplex PCR; TCRdb keeps in-frame clones, though not all of them. The sample has some 84,000 clones; about nine tenths are singletons. The CDR3 length is 17 residues. The junction had 6 bases not matched to a gene; V was cut back by 3 bases and J by 3 bases. Germline V gene lookup returns CDR1 SGHNT and CDR2 YYREEE (reference sequence). The sample comes from a study of PD-L1 blockade in urothelial cancer. The sequence derives from a woman aged 65 to 85 with urothelial cancer. V gene TRBV5-4 combines with J gene TRBJ2-5; 15 bases align to TRBD2. The source material was PBMCs, sampled around atezolizumab (anti-PD-L1) treatment. DNA for the CDR3: TGTGCCAGCAGCTGGGGACTAGCGGGGGGCAAGGAAGAGACCCAGTACTTC. Its protein product is CASSWGLAGGKEETQYF.